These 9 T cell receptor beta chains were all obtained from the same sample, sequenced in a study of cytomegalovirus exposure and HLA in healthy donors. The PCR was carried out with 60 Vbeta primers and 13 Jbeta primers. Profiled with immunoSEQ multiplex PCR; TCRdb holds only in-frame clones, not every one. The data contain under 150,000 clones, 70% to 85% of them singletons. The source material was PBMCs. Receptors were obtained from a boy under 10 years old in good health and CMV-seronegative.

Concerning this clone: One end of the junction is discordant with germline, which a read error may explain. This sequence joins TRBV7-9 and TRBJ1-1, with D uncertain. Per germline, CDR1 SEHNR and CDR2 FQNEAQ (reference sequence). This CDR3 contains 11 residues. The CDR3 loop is CSSREGHEAFF. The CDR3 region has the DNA TGTTCCAGCAGAGAGGGCCATGAAGCTTTCTTT.

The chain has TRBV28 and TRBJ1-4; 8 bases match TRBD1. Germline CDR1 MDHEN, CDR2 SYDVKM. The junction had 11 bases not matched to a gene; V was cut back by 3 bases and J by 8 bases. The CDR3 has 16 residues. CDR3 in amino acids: CASSFVGQGDREKLFF. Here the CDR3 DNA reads TGTGCCAGCAGTTTCGTCGGACAGGGCGATAGGGAAAAACTGTTTTTT. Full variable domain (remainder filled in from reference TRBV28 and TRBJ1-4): DVKVTQSSRYLVKRTGEKVFLECVQDMDHENMFWYRQDPGLGLRLIYFSYDVKMKEKGDIPEGYSVSREKKERFSLILESASTNQTSMYLCASSFVGQGDREKLFFGSGTQLSVL.

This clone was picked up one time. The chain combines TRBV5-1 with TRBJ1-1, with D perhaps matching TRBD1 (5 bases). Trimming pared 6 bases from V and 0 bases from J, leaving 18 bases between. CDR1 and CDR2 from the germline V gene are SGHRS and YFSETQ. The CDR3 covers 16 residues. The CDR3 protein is CASTPGGSIMNTEAFF. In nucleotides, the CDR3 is TGCGCCAGCACCCCGGGGGGGTCGATCATGAACACTGAAGCTTTCTTT.

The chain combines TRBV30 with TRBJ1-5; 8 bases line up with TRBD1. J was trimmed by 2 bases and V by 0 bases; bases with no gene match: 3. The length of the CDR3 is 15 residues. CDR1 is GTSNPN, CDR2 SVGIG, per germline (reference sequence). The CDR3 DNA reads TGTGCCTGGAGTGTTCAGACAGGGGGCAATCAGCCCCAGCATTTT. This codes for CAWSVQTGGNQPQHF.

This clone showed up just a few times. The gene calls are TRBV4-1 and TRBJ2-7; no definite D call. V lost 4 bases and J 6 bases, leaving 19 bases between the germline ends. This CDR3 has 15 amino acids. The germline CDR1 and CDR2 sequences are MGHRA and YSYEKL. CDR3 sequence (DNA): TGCGCCAGCAGCCCGAAGGAATTTTCCCCAGGCGAGCAGTACTTC. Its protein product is CASSPKEFSPGEQYF.

The CDR3 spells CASSLGTGPNTEAFF. The CDR3 DNA follows: TGTGCCAGCAGCTTGGGGACAGGCCCTAACACTGAAGCTTTCTTT. The chain couples TRBV5-5 to TRBJ1-1; 7 nucleotides line up with TRBD1. CDR3 length: 15 residues. The trim removed 0 bases at V and 2 bases at J, leaving 4 bases unmatched. The germline CDR1 and CDR2 sequences are SGHKS and YYEKEE (reference sequence).

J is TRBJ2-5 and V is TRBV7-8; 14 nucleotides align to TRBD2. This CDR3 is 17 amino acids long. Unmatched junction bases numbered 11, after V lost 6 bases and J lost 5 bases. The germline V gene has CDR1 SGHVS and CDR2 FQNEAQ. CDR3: CASSPQTSGRAGETQYF. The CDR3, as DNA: TGTGCCAGCAGTCCCCAGACTAGCGGGAGGGCAGGGGAGACCCAGTACTTC.

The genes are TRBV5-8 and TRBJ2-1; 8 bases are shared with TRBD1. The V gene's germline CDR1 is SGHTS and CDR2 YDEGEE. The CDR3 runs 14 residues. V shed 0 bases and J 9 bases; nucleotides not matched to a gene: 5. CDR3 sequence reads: CASSLEQGATEQFF. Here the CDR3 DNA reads TGTGCCAGCAGCTTGGAGCAGGGGGCGACTGAGCAGTTCTTC.

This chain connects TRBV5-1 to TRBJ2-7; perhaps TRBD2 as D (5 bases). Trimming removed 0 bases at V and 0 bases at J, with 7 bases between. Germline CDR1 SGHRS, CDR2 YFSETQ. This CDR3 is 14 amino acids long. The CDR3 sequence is CASSLEAVSYEQYV. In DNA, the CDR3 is TGCGCCAGCAGCTTGGAAGCGGTCTCCTACGAGCAGTACGTC.